These 10 T cell receptor beta chains were sequenced from one sample in a study of beta chain features in type 1 diabetes. Expressed TCRB transcripts got sequenced, as all isolated RNA was reverse transcribed. Assay used: immunoSEQ multiplex PCR; TCRdb lists only in-frame clones, some missing. Among almost 350,000 clones listed, 8% were seen once. The sample comprised central memory CD4+ T cells from blood. All receptors derive from a woman aged 18-29 years in good health.

The sample holds a few counts of this clone. The chain links TRBV7-2 to TRBJ1-1; the match to TRBD1 covers 7 bases. The CDR3 has 15 amino acids. Looked up from germline, CDR1 is SGHTA and CDR2 is FQGNSA. V shed 5 bases, J shed 1 base, and the junction held 7 bases outside the gene matches. This CDR3 is CASSQQGQGNTEAFF. The DNA of the CDR3 is TGTGCCAGCAGCCAACAGGGGCAGGGGAACACTGAAGCTTTCTTT.

The table lists this clone with a few counts. The gene calls are TRBV2 and TRBJ1-5, with D maybe TRBD1 (5 bases). The CDR3 loop spans 14 amino acids. CDR1 SNHLY and CDR2 FYNNEI come from the germline V gene. Trimming removed 7 bases from V and 0 bases from J, with 10 bases in between. Here the CDR3 DNA reads TGTGCCAGCAACGAGGGGAATAGCAATCAGCCCCAGCATTTT. Its protein product is CASNEGNSNQPQHF.

The rearrangement joins TRBV7-6 to TRBJ2-1; 8 bases align to TRBD2. The V gene's germline CDR1 is SGHVS and CDR2 FNYEAQ. The V and J ends lost 6 bases and 7 bases, in that order; junction bases with no gene match: 11. The CDR3 is 15 residues long. Written as DNA, the CDR3 is TGTGCCAGCAGGCCCCGAGCGGGAGAGAGGAATGAGCAGTTCTTC. This sequence encodes CASRPRAGERNEQFF.

The chain couples TRBV4-2 to TRBJ2-2; 11 bases align to TRBD2. This CDR3 contains 18 residues. V was clipped by 0 bases and J by 5 bases; unmatched bases: 8. CDR1 is LGHNA, CDR2 YNFKEQ, per germline. CDR3 residues: CASSQDELAGGRTGELFF. CDR3 nucleotide sequence: TGTGCCAGCAGCCAAGATGAGCTAGCGGGAGGTAGAACCGGGGAGCTGTTTTTT.

The chain combines TRBV11-2 with TRBJ2-7; D unclear. Looked up from germline, CDR1 is SGHAT and CDR2 is FQNNGV. This CDR3 contains 14 residues. The V gene lost 1 base and the J gene lost 1 base, with 8 bases spanning the gap. In DNA, the CDR3 is TGTGCCAGCAGCTTAGGTCGCACTTCCTACGAGCAGTACTTC. It encodes CASSLGRTSYEQYF. The variable domain in full, with the rest retrieved from reference TRBV11-2 and TRBJ2-7, is EAGVAQSPRYKIIEKRQSVAFWCNPISGHATLYWYQQILGQGPKLLIQFQNNGVVDDSQLPKDRFSAERLKGVDSTLKIQPAKLEDSAVYLCASSLGRTSYEQYFGPGTRLTVT.

This clone has at least ten counts. This sequence joins TRBV18 and TRBJ2-5; no reliable D call. CDR1 is KGHSH and CDR2 is LQKENI in the germline V gene. The CDR3 spans 14 residues. V was clipped by 3 bases and J by 5 bases, with 13 bases between them. In nucleotides, the CDR3 is TGTGCCAGCTCACCGTTTAGTGGCGGTGAGACCCAGTACTTC. This encodes CASSPFSGGETQYF.

The chain recombines TRBV5-1 with TRBJ2-5; 8 bases line up with TRBD2. After removal of 4 bases from V and 5 bases from J, the junction contained 7 bases not matched to a gene. In germline, CDR1 is SGHRS, CDR2 YFSETQ. The CDR3 loop spans 14 amino acids. CDR3 nucleotide sequence: TGCGCCAGCAGCCCGGGACTAGTTGGGGAGACCCAGTACTTC. It encodes CASSPGLVGETQYF.

The V gene is TRBV19, the J gene TRBJ2-3, with D tentatively TRBD1 (6 bases). CDR3 size: 15 residues. Trimming pared 6 bases from V and 3 bases from J, leaving 16 bases between. Germline values: CDR1 LNHDA, CDR2 SQIVND (reference sequence). The CDR3 sequence is CASSTYRDITDTQYF. CDR3 coding DNA: TGTGCCAGTAGCACATACAGGGATATAACAGATACGCAGTATTTT.

This clone was detected only a few times. It is unclear where the CDR3 begins or ends on the DNA, so no DNA is shown, and the CDR3 is as TCRdb lists it. V gene TRBV12-5 combines with J gene TRBJ1-1; the listed D gene, TRBD1, was not tested against the DNA. The V gene's germline CDR1 is LGHNT and CDR2 FRNRAP. The CDR3 numbers 16 amino acids, ends counted. The CDR3: CASGSAPGQRLTEAFF.

The rearrangement joins TRBV9 to TRBJ2-7; no clear D. There are 13 residues in the CDR3. V was cut by 4 bases and J by 12 bases, with 20 bases left in between. CDR1 is SGDLS, CDR2 YYNGEE, per germline. The CDR3: CASSPDTSTFAYF. The CDR3, as DNA: TGTGCCAGCAGCCCCGACACTTCGACTTTTGCGTACTTC.